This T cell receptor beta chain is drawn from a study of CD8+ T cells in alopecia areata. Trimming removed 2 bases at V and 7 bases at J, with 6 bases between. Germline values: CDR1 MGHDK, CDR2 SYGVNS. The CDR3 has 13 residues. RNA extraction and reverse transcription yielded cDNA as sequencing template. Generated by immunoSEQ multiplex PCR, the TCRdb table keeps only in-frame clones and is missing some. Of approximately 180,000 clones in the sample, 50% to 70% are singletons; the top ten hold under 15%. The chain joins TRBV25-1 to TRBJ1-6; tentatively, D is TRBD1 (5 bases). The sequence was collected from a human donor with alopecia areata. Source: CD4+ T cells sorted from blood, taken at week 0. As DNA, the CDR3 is TGTGCCAGCAGTGAACGGGGCAATTCACCCCTCCACTTT. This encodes CASSERGNSPLHF.